What follows is one T cell receptor (beta chain) and its context. Its antigen remains unidentified. Trimming removed 1 base from V and 4 bases from J, with 17 bases in between. The CDR3 loop spans 17 amino acids. From germline, CDR1 is SGHVS and CDR2 FNYEAQ. This sample is part of a study of siplizumab effects on memory and regulatory T cells. General study points: Some alloreactive sequences were traceable to unstimulated CD4+ memory cells, and siplizumab significantly reduced them. Naive T cells apparently outstripped memory cells in diversity and seemed major alloresponse contributors.

TCR templates, 80,000 to 100,000 per sample, were assayed. Clones were sequenced by immunoSEQ multiplex PCR, and TCRdb holds only the in-frame ones, with some missing. Of 87,000 or so clones listed, approximately 95% are singletons. This sequence was found in a human donor in good health. Input material: non-Treg CD4+ T cells sorted from blood. The chain couples TRBV7-6 to TRBJ1-3; D not resolved. CDR3 DNA sequence: TGTGCCAGCAGCTTAGTCGGAGTAGTGCAGGCCGGAAACACCATATATTTT. Protein sequence: CASSLVGVVQAGNTIYF.